Below, one TCR beta chain is given with its context. Its cognate antigen is unknown. Sequence at one end of the junction differs from germline and may be a read error. A sample-barcoded 5' primer and a J-beta primer mix were used in a second PCR of roughly 7 to 11 cycles. Each CDR3 protein is one row after TCRdb ran MiXCR on the 5' RACE reads. The data contain approximately 760,000 distinct CDR3 sequences, roughly 25% of them singletons. Germline V CDR1 and CDR2: DFQATT, SNEGSKA (reference sequence). CDR3 length: 13 residues. This record belongs to a study of blood T cells in healthy people across ages. Study findings and constraints: More naive CD4+ cells and higher diversity marked long-lived donors relative to aged donors. Diversity of TCR beta per million T cells declined in a roughly linear way with age.

Separately, the same data were catalogued under a study of T cells of mothers and their children.

Input material: blood. The clonotype was recovered from a boy between 5 and 17 years old in good health. The chain uses TRBV20-1 and TRBJ1-4; D unclear. The CDR3 nucleotides read TGCAGTGGGGTGAGCAGCAGTAATGAAAAACTGCTTTTT. Protein: CSGVSSSNEKLLF.